Reported below is one T cell receptor (beta chain). Its antigen is undetermined. This sample was included in a study of cytomegalovirus exposure and HLA in healthy donors. Study details: When 350 to 400 donors were genotyped, roughly 82% of them were found to fall in the Caucasian-associated ancestry cluster. Findings and caveats of the study: Later work found that TCR association rates differed between HLA loci; DRB1 had the most and HLA-C the fewest. There were several of the most significant clusters that appeared linked to common viral pathogens in a later analysis.

This CDR3 contains 12 residues. The germline CDR1 and CDR2 sequences are SNHLY and FYNNEI. V lost 7 bases and J 5 bases, leaving 11 bases between the germline ends. 60 Vbeta and 13 Jbeta primers were used in PCR. Per the study methods: Per a later analysis, the number of unique TCR beta chains was around 80 million, of which roughly 9.9 million were shared. Here immunoSEQ multiplex PCR was the method, and the copy in TCRdb shows in-frame clones only, minus some. V and J calls and clone size are as listed in that table; D and trimming were resolved from the DNA. This listing includes about 160,000 clones.

The sequenced sample consisted of PBMCs. The V gene is TRBV2, the J gene TRBJ1-1; a weak D match, TRBD1 (6 bases). This TCR derives from a woman aged 60-70 years in good health and CMV-seronegative. This CDR3 reads CASNQGRTEAFF. CDR3 DNA: TGTGCCAGCAACCAGGGGCGGACTGAAGCTTTCTTT.